These 7 T cell receptor beta chains originate from one sample sequenced in a study of cytomegalovirus exposure and HLA in healthy donors. The PCR used 60 Vbeta and 13 Jbeta primers. Sequencing used immunoSEQ multiplex PCR; TCRdb keeps in-frame clones, though not all of them. This table holds roughly 120,000 clones, 79% found once. Sequencing used PBMCs. The receptors were sampled from a woman under 30 in good health and CMV-seropositive.

The gene calls are TRBV25-1 and TRBJ1-1; 8 positions match TRBD1. Germline V gene lookup returns CDR1 MGHDK and CDR2 SYGVNS. The CDR3 covers 13 residues. The ends lost 6 bases at V and 4 bases at J; junction bases unmatched: 4. The CDR3 is CASSNTGGTEAFF. The CDR3, as DNA: TGTGCCAGCAGCAACACAGGGGGCACTGAAGCTTTCTTT.

Regarding this clone: At one end the junction does not follow the germline gene, possibly because of a read error. CDR3 protein: CSSSLGTLRDRMNTEAFF. For the CDR3, the DNA is TGTTCCAGCAGCTTAGGAACCCTCCGGGACAGGATGAACACTGAAGCTTTCTTT. The genes are TRBV7-9 and TRBJ1-1; 8 nucleotides align to TRBD1. The CDR3 loop spans 18 amino acids. Germline CDR1 is SEHNR and CDR2 is FQNEAQ (reference sequence).

The J gene is TRBJ1-3, the V gene TRBV19; D is undetermined. CDR3 length: 16 amino acids. Trimming took off 6 bases at V and 5 bases at J, with 20 bases between the two ends. Germline CDR1 is LNHDA and CDR2 is SQIVND (reference sequence). CDR3 sequence reads: CASRTVVEEQRNTIYF. In DNA form, the CDR3 reads TGTGCCAGTAGGACCGTGGTCGAGGAGCAGAGAAACACCATATATTTT. The variable domain in full, completed from reference TRBV19 and TRBJ1-3, reads DGGITQSPKYLFRKEGQNVTLSCEQNLNHDAMYWYRQDPGQGLRLIYYSQIVNDFQKGDIAEGYSVSREKKESFPLTVTSAQKNPTAFYLCASRTVVEEQRNTIYFGEGSWLTVV.

The chain links TRBV20-1 to TRBJ1-1; no clear D gene. Germline CDR1 reads DFQATT; CDR2 reads SNEGSKA (reference sequence). The germline V and J ends were trimmed by 7 bases and 11 bases, with 17 bases remaining between them. The CDR3 contains 11 residues. CDR3 region: CSVQAQAEAFF. In DNA form, the CDR3 reads TGCAGTGTCCAGGCCCAAGCCGAGGCTTTCTTT.

This chain joins TRBV6-5 and TRBJ1-4; 8 nucleotides match TRBD1. Trimming at V came to 2 bases and at J to 7 bases, leaving 6 bases not matched to a gene. Per the germline V gene, CDR1 is MNHEY and CDR2 is SVGAGI. The CDR3 covers 15 residues. The CDR3 sequence is CASSYLQGAGEKLFF. The CDR3 region has the DNA TGTGCCAGCAGTTACCTTCAGGGGGCAGGTGAAAAACTGTTTTTT.

This chain connects TRBV5-6 to TRBJ2-5; D possibly corresponds to TRBD1 (6 bases). Between the trimmed V and J ends, which lost 4 bases and 5 bases, there was a span of 15 bases. The CDR3 has 14 amino acids. CDR1 and CDR2 (germline): SGHDT, YYEEEE. The CDR3, as DNA: TGTGCCAGCAGCCACGGGACACGGGCCGAGACCCAGTACTTC. This codes for CASSHGTRAETQYF.

V usage is TRBV5-8 and J usage is TRBJ1-3; D unclear. V lost 0 bases and J 4 bases, leaving 8 bases between the germline ends. The germline V gene has CDR1 SGHTS and CDR2 YDEGEE. The CDR3 spans 14 residues. The CDR3 loop reads CASSLAGTGNTIYF. In nucleotides, the CDR3 is TGTGCCAGCAGCTTGGCAGGTACGGGAAACACCATATATTTT.